The sequence of this T cell receptor beta chain was determined in a study of persistence of HIV-infected CD4 T cells. Study-wide results and caveats: Antigen-responding cells were enriched for degenerate expanded CDR3beta sequences.

Details on this clone: Its antigen remains unidentified.

The stimulus was an HIV-1 Gag 15-mer peptide pool, 1 ug/peptide/mL. CD40L/CD69 double-negative CD45RO-high memory CD4+ T cells were collected. Undetectable plasma HIV-1 RNA below 50 copies/mL lasted at least 4 years. Per the germline V gene, CDR1 is MGHRA and CDR2 is YSYEKL. The CDR3 length is 15 residues. The trim removed 1 base at V and 3 bases at J, leaving 6 bases unmatched. Sequencing used immunoSEQ version 4 in survey mode. Assay: immunoSEQ multiplex PCR; the TCRdb copy retains only in-frame clones and omits some. Found here are about 40,000 clones, approximately 87% of them singletons; the top ten hold 4.5% to 6%.

V gene TRBV4-1 combines with J gene TRBJ2-7; 7 bases line up with TRBD1. Specimen: cultured CD4+ T cells from PBMCs, collected from a patient who received antiretroviral therapy. The TCR sequence derives from an adult with HIV. The donor label of this sample is uncertain. The CDR3 protein is CASSQGDRANYEQYF. The CDR3 nucleotides read TGCGCCAGCAGCCAAGGCGACAGGGCCAACTACGAGCAGTACTTC.